This T cell receptor (beta chain) came from a study of identical twins. Using its own MiXCR run on the 5' RACE reads, TCRdb lists one record per CDR3 protein. The sample lists roughly 770,000 distinct CDR3 sequences, about 18% occurring once. Germline CDR1 and CDR2: MGHRA and YSYEKL. V was pared by 1 base and J by 1 base, with 13 bases between. CDR3 size: 17 residues. These data are also associated with another study on T cells expressing NK-cell markers.

The sample taken for sequencing was PBMCs. The chain carries TRBV4-1 and TRBJ2-2; D remains ambiguous. This clonotype was sampled from a young woman in good health. DNA of the CDR3: TGCGCCAGCAGCCAAGGGACCCGGACGGTGAACACCGGGGAGCTGTTTTTT. Its translation: CASSQGTRTVNTGELFF.